This TCR beta chain came from a study of shared clonotypes between healthy human individuals. About this clone: What it binds is not known.

Regarding the study as a whole: Between a handful of donors, naive CD4 clonotypes were shared at a level of approximately 5%. On the whole, naive subsets had larger estimated richness than memory subsets had.

CDR1 SQVTM and CDR2 ANQGSEA come from the germline V gene. J lost 2 bases, V lost 6 bases, and 5 bases had no gene match. The CDR3 is made up of 15 amino acids. It was CD45RO-negative cells, positively selected for CCR7, that made up naive CD8 cells, with terminally differentiated effector memory CD45RA+ cells excluded. Deep was the level at which the assay was run. Replicate sorted-subset PCRs were loaded with approximately 200 ng DNA, 30,000 to 35,000 T cell genomes. The data were produced by immunoSEQ multiplex PCR, yet TCRdb's version contains in-frame clones alone and is incomplete. The data hold millions of clones, with 85% to 95% observed a single time.

The sample was naive CD8+ T cells sorted from blood. The chain combines TRBV29-1 with TRBJ2-3, with 13 bases identical to TRBD2. The receptor was isolated from a man aged 18 to 30 in good health. The CDR3 sequence is CSVWTSGSLTDTQYF. CDR3 sequence (DNA): TGCAGCGTCTGGACTAGCGGGAGCCTCACAGATACGCAGTATTTT.